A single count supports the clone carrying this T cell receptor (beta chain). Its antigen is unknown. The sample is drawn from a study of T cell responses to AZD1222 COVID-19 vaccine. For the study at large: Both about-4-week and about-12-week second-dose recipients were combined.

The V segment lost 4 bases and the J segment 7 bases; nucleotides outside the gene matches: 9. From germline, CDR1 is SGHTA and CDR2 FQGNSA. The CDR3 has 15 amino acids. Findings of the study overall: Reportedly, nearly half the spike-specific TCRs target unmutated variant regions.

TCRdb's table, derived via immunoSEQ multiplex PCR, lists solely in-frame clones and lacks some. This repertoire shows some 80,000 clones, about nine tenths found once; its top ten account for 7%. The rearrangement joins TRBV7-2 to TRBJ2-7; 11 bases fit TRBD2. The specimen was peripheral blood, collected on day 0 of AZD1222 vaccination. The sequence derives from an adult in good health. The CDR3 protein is CASSYALAGVNEQYF. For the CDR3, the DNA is TGTGCCAGCAGCTATGCACTAGCGGGAGTAAATGAGCAGTACTTC.